Shown below are 22 T cell receptor beta chains from a single sample sequenced in a study of glioma-infiltrating T cells after dendritic cell vaccination (dated by TCRdb to 2016 to 2017). This specimen's time point label, per the study, means: after dendritic cell vaccination, including at tumor progression/relapse. Libraries were constructed by the immunoSEQ multiplex PCR assay. TCRdb holds this immuneACCESS table with in-frame rearrangements only. Some clones are missing; in checked studies, unresolved V genes explain under half, and the rest has no known cause. The sample contains tens of thousands of clones, roughly 90% of them found a single time. In total, the top ten clones hold 5.3% of the sample. Sequenced material: blood, taken after dendritic cell vaccination. All receptors come from a human donor with glioblastoma.

The gene calls are TRBV11-2 and TRBJ1-5; tentative D call: TRBD1 (5 bases). The CDR3 is 15 amino acids. The V gene's germline CDR1 is SGHAT and CDR2 FQNNGV. V was cut by 1 base and J by 3 bases, with 10 bases left in between. CDR3: CASSLVAGYNQPQHF. CDR3 nucleotide sequence: TGTGCCAGCAGCTTAGTAGCAGGGTACAATCAGCCCCAGCATTTT.

The chain recombines TRBV15 with TRBJ2-3; 10 nucleotides match TRBD2. This CDR3 comprises 18 residues. Looked up from germline, CDR1 is LNHNV and CDR2 is YYDKDF (reference sequence). Unmatched junction bases numbered 11, after V lost 2 bases and J lost 3 bases. The CDR3 DNA sequence: TGTGCCACCAGCAGACTTGGGGGATTAGCGGGAGGAACAGATACGCAGTATTTT. Translating gives CATSRLGGLAGGTDTQYF.

This chain's CDR3 is CASSVYRGSSYNEQFF. CDR3 sequence (DNA): TGTGCCAGCAGCGTTTACAGGGGGAGCTCCTACAATGAGCAGTTCTTC. This sequence joins TRBV7-2 and TRBJ2-1; 8 bases map to TRBD1. V lost 5 bases, J lost 0 bases, and 6 bases stayed unmatched. The CDR3 contains 16 residues. Germline assignment: CDR1 SGHTA and CDR2 FQGNSA.

The chain employs TRBV2 and TRBJ1-3; D remains ambiguous. Per germline, CDR1 SNHLY and CDR2 FYNNEI. The V and J ends lost 3 bases and 0 bases respectively, with 9 bases between them. The CDR3 spans 15 residues. In DNA, the CDR3 is TGTGCCAGCAGTGACCCCGTAGACTCTGGAAACACCATATATTTT. Translated: CASSDPVDSGNTIYF.

This chain joins TRBV7-2 and TRBJ1-4; 8 bases fit TRBD1. There are 14 residues in the CDR3. The V segment lost 6 bases and the J segment 8 bases; nucleotides outside the gene matches: 8. Germline lookup yields CDR1 SGHTA and CDR2 FQGNSA. The CDR3 loop reads CASRWTGTEEKLFF. The CDR3 DNA reads TGTGCCAGCAGATGGACAGGGACGGAGGAAAAACTGTTTTTT.

The chain carries TRBV7-9 and TRBJ1-3; D may be TRBD1 (6 bases). V dropped 5 bases and J dropped 0 bases, with 17 bases sitting between them. This CDR3 region has 17 residues. Germline V gene data show CDR1 as SEHNR and CDR2 as FQNEAQ (reference sequence). CDR3 amino acids: CASSNPLTRGSGNTIYF. The CDR3 DNA reads as TGTGCCAGCAGCAACCCCCTTACCAGGGGCTCTGGAAACACCATATATTTT.

This rearrangement joins TRBV27 to TRBJ2-7; 8 nucleotides agree with TRBD2. CDR1 and CDR2 (germline): MNHEY, SMNVEV (reference sequence). The ends lost 4 bases at V and 4 bases at J; junction bases unmatched: 0. The CDR3 totals 12 residues. The CDR3 sequence: CASSSGGYEQYF. The CDR3 region has the DNA TGTGCCAGCAGTTCGGGAGGGTACGAGCAGTACTTC.

CDR3 loop: CASSPWRAVGYTF. The DNA for the CDR3 is TGTGCCAGCAGCCCATGGAGAGCGGTGGGCTACACCTTC. This chain connects TRBV27 to TRBJ1-2; D gene uncertain. Deletions cut 6 bases from V and 8 bases from J, with 16 bases between. The CDR3 runs 13 residues. Germline V gene data show CDR1 as MNHEY and CDR2 as SMNVEV (reference sequence).

The chain recombines TRBV9 with TRBJ1-1; the D gene is possibly TRBD1 (6 bases). CDR1 and CDR2 (germline): SGDLS, YYNGEE. V was shortened by 3 bases and J by 5 bases, with 11 bases between the two germline ends. The CDR3 runs to 13 residues. Here the CDR3 reads CASSGEGGTEAFF. CDR3 DNA: TGTGCCAGCAGCGGGGAGGGGGGGACTGAAGCTTTCTTT.

This clone came up once. The chain carries TRBV19 and TRBJ1-5; 7 bases agree with TRBD1. CDR3 length: 20 residues. Trimming took 9 bases from V and 2 from J; bases not matched to a gene: 25. Germline CDR1 and CDR2: LNHDA and SQIVND (reference sequence). In nucleotides, the CDR3 is TGTGCCAGCTCCCCTAAAACCGGGACAGCAAATTCTATCCGCAATCAGCCCCAGCATTTT. Protein product: CASSPKTGTANSIRNQPQHF. The whole variable domain, filled in from reference TRBV19 and TRBJ1-5, reads DGGITQSPKYLFRKEGQNVTLSCEQNLNHDAMYWYRQDPGQGLRLIYYSQIVNDFQKGDIAEGYSVSREKKESFPLTVTSAQKNPTAFYLCASSPKTGTANSIRNQPQHFGDGTRLSIL.

This chain links TRBV9 with TRBJ2-2, with D possibly TRBD2 on 6 matching bases. This CDR3 comprises 15 residues. V dropped 6 bases and J dropped 5 bases, with 17 bases sitting between them. Germline values: CDR1 SGDLS, CDR2 YYNGEE. The CDR3 sequence is CASTHGSGATGELFF. The CDR3 bases are TGTGCCAGCACCCACGGTAGCGGAGCGACCGGGGAGCTGTTTTTT.

The chain uses TRBV6-6 and TRBJ2-7; 7 nucleotides align to TRBD1. Germline lookup yields CDR1 MNHNY and CDR2 SVGAGI (reference sequence). V was clipped by 8 bases and J by 0 bases; unmatched bases: 7. The CDR3 runs 14 residues. As DNA, the CDR3 is TGTGCCAGCGTGAAGACAGGGAGCTCCTACGAGCAGTACTTC. Translation gives CASVKTGSSYEQYF.

The chain is built from TRBV30 and TRBJ1-4, with 7 nucleotides matching TRBD1. CDR1 is GTSNPN, CDR2 SVGIG, per germline (reference sequence). This CDR3 has 14 amino acids. Trimming removed 3 bases from V and 3 bases from J; junction bases left unmatched: 4. CDR3 in DNA: TGTGCCTGGAGCGAGGGACAGCCTAATGAAAAACTGTTTTTT. Protein: CAWSEGQPNEKLFF.

This chain joins TRBV9 and TRBJ2-3; 10 bases agree with TRBD2. The germline CDR1 and CDR2 sequences are SGDLS and YYNGEE. The CDR3 sequence is 16 residues long. V lost 0 bases, J lost 4 bases, and 5 bases stayed unmatched. Written as DNA, the CDR3 is TGTGCCAGCAGCGTAGATGTAGCGGGAGGCTCAGATACGCAGTATTTT. Its translation: CASSVDVAGGSDTQYF.

The V gene is TRBV6-5, the J gene TRBJ2-3; TRBD2 aligns across 7 bases. Germline V gene sequence: CDR1 MNHEY, CDR2 SVGAGI. This CDR3 is built from 15 residues. The ends lost 2 bases at V and 2 bases at J; junction bases unmatched: 4. The CDR3 DNA follows: TGTGCCAGCAGTTACGTGGGGACTAACACAGATACGCAGTATTTT. Translated, it gives CASSYVGTNTDTQYF.

This chain connects TRBV19 to TRBJ1-2; D gene ambiguous. This CDR3 is 13 amino acids long. In germline, CDR1 is LNHDA, CDR2 SQIVND (reference sequence). The ends were cut back, 4 bases at V and 4 bases at J, with 10 bases in the middle. CDR3 loop: CASSTRVAYGYTF. The CDR3 DNA reads TGTGCCAGTAGTACCCGTGTGGCCTATGGCTACACCTTC.

A few counts support this clone. The rearrangement links TRBV6-1 to TRBJ1-1; the D gene is possibly TRBD1 (5 bases). The CDR3 has 14 amino acids. In germline, CDR1 is MNHNS, CDR2 SASEGT. The ends were cut back, 6 bases at V and 1 base at J, with 12 bases in the middle. CDR3 loop: CASRPDRRNTEAFF. CDR3 sequence (DNA): TGTGCCAGCAGACCAGACAGAAGGAACACTGAAGCTTTCTTT.

The V gene is TRBV2, the J gene TRBJ1-1, with unresolved D. The CDR3 has 13 amino acids. Deletions cut 6 bases from V and 0 bases from J, with 8 bases between. Germline V gives CDR1 SNHLY, CDR2 FYNNEI. The CDR3 reads CASRVTLNTEAFF. CDR3 sequence (DNA): TGTGCCAGCAGGGTGACACTGAACACTGAAGCTTTCTTT.

This sequence joins TRBV4-3 and TRBJ2-3, with 8 bases identical to TRBD2. V lost 5 bases to trimming and J lost 3 bases; unmatched junction nucleotides: 7. The CDR3 runs to 15 residues. Germline CDR1 reads LGHNA; CDR2 reads YSLEER. CDR3 protein: CASSSKRELTDTQYF. The CDR3 DNA sequence: TGCGCCAGCAGCTCAAAGCGGGAGCTTACAGATACGCAGTATTTT.

The gene calls are TRBV27 and TRBJ2-1, with TRBD1 identical over 7 bases. Germline loops: CDR1 MNHEY, CDR2 SMNVEV (reference sequence). Trimming at V came to 8 bases and at J to 0 bases, leaving 10 bases not matched to a gene. CDR3 length equals 16 residues. In nucleotides, the CDR3 is TGTGCCAGCGCTGAGACAGGGTACAGCTCCTACAATGAGCAGTTCTTC. Its translation: CASAETGYSSYNEQFF.

The chain has TRBV30 and TRBJ2-7; D unclear. Looked up from germline, CDR1 is GTSNPN and CDR2 is SVGIG (reference sequence). The CDR3 has 11 amino acids. Trimming pared 4 bases from V and 1 base from J, leaving 5 bases between. The CDR3 DNA reads TGTGCCTGGAAGCGTTCCTACGAGCAGTACTTC. It translates to CAWKRSYEQYF.

The rearrangement joins TRBV29-1 to TRBJ1-2, with TRBD1 identical over 10 bases. The CDR3 is made up of 16 amino acids. The V gene end was trimmed by 8 bases and the J gene end by 5 bases; junction bases not matched to a gene: 17. CDR1 and CDR2 from the germline V gene are SQVTM and ANQGSEA. This CDR3 is CSTNTGGQGWHYGYTF. The DNA for the CDR3 is TGCAGCACCAATACCGGGGGACAGGGGTGGCATTATGGCTACACCTTC.